This T cell receptor beta chain was obtained from a study of T cells in Graves' hyperthyroidism and ophthalmopathy. This clonotype was seen at least ten times. Germline V gives CDR1 SGHAT, CDR2 FQNNGV. V was clipped by 6 bases and J by 5 bases; unmatched bases: 16. The CDR3 is made up of 18 amino acids. RNA transcripts were the template for amplifying TCR beta CDR3 regions. Carried out on the TCR CDR3, a first-round RT-PCR used the HTBI primer set. TCRdb reprocessed the multiplex PCR reads with MiXCR, giving one entry per CDR3 protein. The top ten clones hold 44% of a sample with 480,000 or so distinct CDR3 sequences, 46% of them seen once.

The source is an adult woman with Graves' disease, either hyperthyroidism or ophthalmopathy (not recorded which). The genes are TRBV11-2 and TRBJ2-7, with 13 bases that match TRBD2. The source material was peripheral blood or thyroid tissue (not recorded which). The CDR3 loop reads CASRPGLAGAFLTDEQYF. In DNA form, the CDR3 reads TGTGCCAGCAGACCCGGACTAGCGGGAGCCTTCCTGACCGACGAGCAGTACTTC.